A single sample gave rise to the 30 T cell receptor beta chains below, sequenced in a study of T-cell reconstitution after alpha-beta-depleted transplantation in children. Unique molecular identifiers were used in preparing the TCRbeta library. TCRdb re-called the PCR reads through MiXCR, storing one row per CDR3 protein. The data show approximately 400,000 distinct CDR3 sequences, around 9.9% seen once. Here the sequenced sample was PBMCs from the stem cell graft donor, taken from the stem cell graft. The receptors were sampled from a human donor who donated a stem cell graft to a child with acute myeloid leukemia.

This clonotype was recorded at least ten times. This chain connects TRBV29-1 to TRBJ1-1; unclear D gene. The CDR3 contains 13 residues. The V gene lost 0 bases and the J gene lost 8 bases, with 13 bases spanning the gap. The germline V gene has CDR1 SQVTM and CDR2 ANQGSEA. The chain's CDR3 is CSVEDYPSVEAFF. The CDR3 DNA reads TGCAGCGTTGAAGATTACCCATCGGTGGAAGCTTTCTTT. Full variable domain (remainder filled in from reference TRBV29-1 and TRBJ1-1): SAVISQKPSRDICQRGTSLTIQCQVDSQVTMMFWYRQQPGQSLTLIATANQGSEATYESGFVIDKFPISRPNLTFSTLTVSNMSPEDSSIYLCSVEDYPSVEAFFGQGTRLTVV.

This clonotype was detected many times. The chain has TRBV10-3 and TRBJ1-6; no reliable D call. Germline V gene lookup returns CDR1 ENHRY and CDR2 SYGVKD. V lost 4 bases to trimming and J lost 7 bases, with 11 bases between them. This CDR3 contains 14 residues. Here the CDR3 reads CAISAPSTNSPLHF. CDR3 DNA sequence: TGTGCCATCAGTGCCCCCAGTACGAATTCACCCCTCCACTTT.

This chain joins TRBV29-1 and TRBJ2-3, with 9 bases matching TRBD2. CDR3 length: 13 residues. Germline loops: CDR1 SQVTM, CDR2 ANQGSEA. The V segment lost 5 bases and the J segment 7 bases; nucleotides outside the gene matches: 7. Here the CDR3 reads CSVPDAGGHTQYF. CDR3 nucleotide sequence: TGCAGCGTTCCAGACGCGGGGGGGCATACGCAGTATTTT.

This clonotype was seen a few times. This sequence joins TRBV4-2 and TRBJ2-5; 13 nucleotides align to TRBD2. The V and J ends lost 5 bases and 4 bases, in that order; junction bases with no gene match: 4. The CDR3 loop spans 15 amino acids. Germline CDR1 LGHNA, CDR2 YNFKEQ. The CDR3 sequence: CASSYTSGGGETQYF. The CDR3 region has the DNA TGTGCCAGCAGCTACACTAGCGGGGGGGGAGAGACCCAGTACTTC.

A few counts support this clonotype. This chain uses TRBV29-1 with TRBJ1-2, with D possibly being TRBD1 (6 bases). The V and J ends lost 4 bases and 6 bases respectively, with 9 bases between them. The CDR3 covers 11 residues. Germline assignment: CDR1 SQVTM and CDR2 ANQGSEA. CDR3 sequence reads: CSVGTVHGYTF. DNA of the CDR3: TGCAGCGTTGGGACAGTGCATGGCTACACCTTC.

This clonotype was picked up a small number of times. The genes are TRBV20-1 and TRBJ2-5; TRBD1 agrees at 10 bases. This CDR3 region has 14 residues. Germline CDR1 DFQATT, CDR2 SNEGSKA (reference sequence). V lost 6 bases to trimming and J lost 3 bases; unmatched junction nucleotides: 7. The CDR3 DNA reads TGCAGTGCGGATACCGGGACAGGGGAAGAGACCCAGTACTTC. Translating gives CSADTGTGEETQYF.

About this clonotype itself: A much larger clone sits a single nucleotide away, making a read error possible. The V call is TRBV20-1, the J call TRBJ2-7; 9 nucleotides agree with TRBD2. CDR3 length: 16 amino acids. Per the germline V gene, CDR1 is DFQATT and CDR2 is SNEGSKA (reference sequence). Unmatched junction bases numbered 19, after V lost 5 bases and J lost 8 bases. CDR3 sequence (DNA): TGCAGTGCTGAAAAAAGTGGCGGGAGGGCCCCCCACCAGCAGTACTTC. It translates to CSAEKSGGRAPHQQYF.

V is TRBV7-9 and J is TRBJ2-3, with TRBD1 matching over 7 bases. Germline V gene lookup returns CDR1 SEHNR and CDR2 FQNEAQ (reference sequence). The length of the CDR3 is 16 residues. J lost 3 bases, V lost 1 base, and 7 bases had no gene match. Here the CDR3 DNA reads TGTGCCAGCAGCTTAGGATTAGGGGGCCTGACAGATACGCAGTATTTT. Its translation: CASSLGLGGLTDTQYF.

The sample holds a few counts of this clonotype. V usage is TRBV13 and J usage is TRBJ2-7, with a tentative D call TRBD2 (5 bases). Germline V lookup: CDR1 PRHDT, CDR2 FYEKMQ (reference sequence). This CDR3 region has 13 residues. V lost 0 bases and J 6 bases, leaving 9 bases between the germline ends. CDR3 in amino acids: CASSLGRGLEQYF. CDR3 coding DNA: TGTGCCAGCAGCTTAGGACGCGGGCTCGAGCAGTACTTC. The whole variable domain, filled in from reference TRBV13 and TRBJ2-7, reads AAGVIQSPRHLIKEKRETATLKCYPIPRHDTVYWYQQGPGQDPQFLISFYEKMQSDKGSIPDRFSAQQFSDYHSELNMSSLELGDSALYFCASSLGRGLEQYFGPGTRLTVT.

In DNA, the CDR3 is TGCGCCAGCAGCTTAAGTCCGGGCGCTAACACTGAAGCTTTCTTT. Its protein is CASSLSPGANTEAFF. This chain connects TRBV5-1 to TRBJ1-1; the D is unclear. Germline V gives CDR1 SGHRS, CDR2 YFSETQ. V lost 2 bases and J lost 2, with 13 bases in between. This CDR3 is built from 15 residues. Complete variable domain (other parts from reference TRBV5-1 and TRBJ1-1): KAGVTQTPRYLIKTRGQQVTLSCSPISGHRSVSWYQQTPGQGLQFLFEYFSETQRNKGNFPGRFSGRQFSNSRSEMNVSTLELGDSALYLCASSLSPGANTEAFFGQGTRLTVV.

This clonotype showed up just a few times. This chain connects TRBV12-3 or TRBV12-4 to TRBJ1-6, with D unclear. CDR3 length: 13 residues. Trimming cost V 2 bases and J 12 bases, with 11 bases left between them. This CDR3 is CASSLQPPEPLHF. The CDR3 bases are TGTGCCAGCAGTTTACAACCGCCAGAACCCCTCCACTTT.

The chain recombines TRBV7-8 with TRBJ1-1; perhaps TRBD1 as D (5 bases). Germline V gives CDR1 SGHVS, CDR2 FQNEAQ. The CDR3 loop spans 15 amino acids. V lost 1 base, J lost 4 bases, and 13 bases lay in between. The CDR3 DNA reads as TGTGCCAGCAGCTTAGAGTCCCGAGGGGTCACTGAAGCTTTCTTT. It yields the protein CASSLESRGVTEAFF.

This clonotype showed up just a few times. This chain connects TRBV6-2 or TRBV6-3 to TRBJ1-1, with 7 bases matching TRBD1. Trimming removed 7 bases from V and 4 bases from J; junction bases left unmatched: 9. CDR3 length: 14 amino acids. Germline assignment: CDR1 MNHEY and CDR2 SVGEGT. The CDR3 DNA sequence: TGTGCCAGCACTTTAGACAGGGTCGTCACTGAAGCTTTCTTT. The encoded protein is CASTLDRVVTEAFF.

This clonotype was seen a few times. This rearrangement joins TRBV7-9 to TRBJ2-7; 13 nucleotides line up with TRBD2. With 5 bases clipped from V and 0 bases from J, the junction kept 4 bases outside the gene matches. This CDR3 spans 16 amino acids. Germline CDR1 SEHNR, CDR2 FQNEAQ (reference sequence). The CDR3 coding sequence is TGTGCCAGCAGCCCGGGACTAGCGGGGACCTCCTACGAGCAGTACTTC. Translated, it gives CASSPGLAGTSYEQYF.

This clonotype was counted at least ten times. The gene calls are TRBV2 and TRBJ2-7; 9 nucleotides agree with TRBD1. The CDR3 spans 13 residues. Germline V gives CDR1 SNHLY, CDR2 FYNNEI. With 4 bases clipped from V and 2 bases from J, the junction kept 0 bases outside the gene matches. CDR3 residues: CASSGQGAYEQYV. DNA for the CDR3: TGTGCCAGCAGTGGACAGGGGGCCTACGAGCAGTACGTC.

This chain joins TRBV6-2 or TRBV6-3 and TRBJ1-1; D gene uncertain. The CDR3 runs to 11 residues. The germline V gene encodes CDR1 MNHEY and CDR2 SVGEGT. The V end lost 6 bases, the J end lost 11 bases, and 13 bases lay between the germline ends. CDR3 residues: CASSQGGKAFF. In DNA form, the CDR3 reads TGTGCCAGCAGCCAAGGTGGGAAGGCTTTCTTT.

The chain joins TRBV19 to TRBJ1-4; D gene uncertain. Deletions cut 3 bases from V and 0 bases from J, with 8 bases between. The CDR3 consists of 15 residues. Germline V gene data show CDR1 as LNHDA and CDR2 as SQIVND (reference sequence). Here the CDR3 DNA reads TGTGCCAGTAGTATCTCCCTTGCAACTAATGAAAAACTGTTTTTT. Amino acid sequence: CASSISLATNEKLFF.

This clonotype was observed a handful of times. The V gene is TRBV7-3, the J gene TRBJ2-1; 12 bases map to TRBD2. There are 17 residues in the CDR3. The junction had 6 bases not matched to a gene; V was cut back by 2 bases and J by 4 bases. Germline V gene sequence: CDR1 SGHTA, CDR2 FQGTGA. The CDR3 sequence is CASSLLAGGSGYNEQFF. The CDR3 DNA follows: TGTGCCAGCAGCTTACTAGCGGGAGGGTCTGGTTACAATGAGCAGTTCTTC.

This chain joins TRBV20-1 and TRBJ2-1; TRBD1 might be the D (5 bases). Trimming took 4 bases from V and 4 from J, leaving 8 bases between them. Germline V lookup: CDR1 DFQATT, CDR2 SNEGSKA (reference sequence). The CDR3 runs 12 residues. CDR3 loop: CSAIDRYNEQFF. The CDR3 DNA reads as TGCAGTGCTATCGACAGATACAATGAGCAGTTCTTC.

This clonotype has ten or more counts. DNA for the CDR3: TGTGCCAGCAGTCTGTGGGAGCGCGAAAAACTGTTTTTT. Its translation: CASSLWEREKLFF. The chain joins TRBV6-5 to TRBJ1-4; D unresolved. From germline, CDR1 is MNHEY and CDR2 SVGAGI. V was clipped by 5 bases and J by 8 bases, with 12 bases between them. This CDR3 contains 13 residues.

The chain is built from TRBV27 and TRBJ1-3; D is possibly TRBD1 (6 bases). Per germline, CDR1 MNHEY and CDR2 SMNVEV (reference sequence). This CDR3 comprises 13 residues. With 6 bases removed from V and 4 bases from J, the gap between germline ends came to 10 bases. The CDR3 sequence: CASSTGIGNTIYF. The CDR3, as DNA: TGTGCCAGCAGCACAGGGATCGGAAACACCATATATTTT.

Remarks on this clonotype: This clone may be a read error of a much larger clone one base away. This chain uses TRBV11-1 with TRBJ1-2; the D gene is possibly TRBD1 (5 bases). Germline loops: CDR1 SGHAT, CDR2 FQDESV (reference sequence). The V end lost 7 bases, the J end lost 3 bases, and 9 bases lay between the germline ends. This CDR3 region has 12 residues. The CDR3 here is CASNLGDYGYTF. CDR3 DNA sequence: TGTGCCAGCAACCTGGGGGACTATGGCTACACCTTC.

This clonotype was recorded many times. The chain combines TRBV5-1 with TRBJ2-7; D gene uncertain. The CDR3 runs to 13 residues. In germline, CDR1 is SGHRS, CDR2 YFSETQ. V gave up 0 bases and J gave up 3 bases, with 7 bases separating them. Here the CDR3 reads CASSLAANYEQYF. The CDR3 DNA sequence: TGCGCCAGCAGCTTGGCGGCCAACTACGAGCAGTACTTC.

This clonotype was seen at least ten times. The gene calls are TRBV4-2 and TRBJ2-1, with D possibly being TRBD2 (6 bases). V lost 0 bases and J lost 7, with 10 bases in between. The CDR3 totals 14 residues. Germline V gene sequence: CDR1 LGHNA, CDR2 YNFKEQ. DNA for the CDR3: TGTGCCAGCAGCCAAGAGGCCGGGAGAAATGAGCAGTTCTTC. Amino acids: CASSQEAGRNEQFF.

V gene TRBV27 combines with J gene TRBJ2-5, with 9 bases that match TRBD1. The CDR3 sequence is 16 residues long. Per the germline V gene, CDR1 is MNHEY and CDR2 is SMNVEV (reference sequence). The ends lost 5 bases at V and 6 bases at J; junction bases unmatched: 13. The DNA of the CDR3 is TGTGCCAGCAGTCCAAGGGGACAGGGAATTGCGAAGACCCAGTACTTC. Translation gives CASSPRGQGIAKTQYF.

The chain links TRBV20-1 to TRBJ2-3, with 11 bases that match TRBD2. V shed 0 bases and J 5 bases; nucleotides not matched to a gene: 10. This CDR3 contains 17 residues. Germline V gene sequence: CDR1 DFQATT, CDR2 SNEGSKA (reference sequence). As DNA, the CDR3 is TGCAGTGCTAGAGATGGTAGCGGGGGGGCCGGGGGAGATACGCAGTATTTT. It codes for CSARDGSGGAGGDTQYF.

Ten or more counts support this clonotype. The chain has TRBV2 and TRBJ2-1, with TRBD2 identical over 7 bases. The length of the CDR3 is 12 residues. After removal of 8 bases from V and 4 bases from J, the junction contained 2 bases not matched to a gene. Per germline, CDR1 SNHLY and CDR2 FYNNEI. Here the CDR3 DNA reads TGTGCCAGCGGGGGGGATTACAATGAGCAGTTCTTC. Encoded protein: CASGGDYNEQFF.

The V and J genes are TRBV6-5 and TRBJ2-1; 8 nucleotides agree with TRBD1. The V gene end was trimmed by 0 bases and the J gene end by 10 bases; junction bases not matched to a gene: 11. CDR3 length: 16 residues. Germline assignment: CDR1 MNHEY and CDR2 SVGAGI. In nucleotides, the CDR3 is TGTGCCAGCAGTTACTCTGGGGACACAGGGGGTGAGGAGCAGTTCTTC. Its protein product is CASSYSGDTGGEEQFF.

J is TRBJ2-1 and V is TRBV18; 11 positions match TRBD1. Germline assignment: CDR1 KGHSH and CDR2 LQKENI. V lost 4 bases and J lost 7; bases outside the gene matches: 6. The CDR3 covers 15 residues. The CDR3 spells CASSLSGTGGNEQFF. CDR3 DNA: TGTGCCAGCTCACTTTCCGGGACAGGGGGTAATGAGCAGTTCTTC.

This clonotype was observed once. It is unclear where the CDR3 begins or ends on the DNA, so no DNA is shown, and the CDR3 is as TCRdb lists it. This chain uses TRBV27 with TRBJ2-7; TRBD1 was called by the table and not checked on the DNA. Germline values: CDR1 MNHEY, CDR2 SMNVEV (reference sequence). The CDR3 length is 13 residues, termini included. The CDR3 spells CASSFGAGYEQYF.